The 10 T cell receptor beta chains in this list originate from one sample, sequenced in a study of human T cells and chemical hapten exposure. Time point meaning: patch test 2, 6 weeks after DPC sensitization. The sample's treatment: therapeutic diphenylcyclopropenone sensitization with weekly scalp DPC. In TCRdb, the RACE reads were re-called with MiXCR into one record per CDR3 protein. Found here are about 110,000 distinct CDR3 sequences, roughly 10% of them singletons; the top ten hold around 3%. The sequencing here drew on whole blood, taken in connection with sensitization to the hapten diphenylcyclopropenone (DPC). Receptor source: a woman aged 35 to 49 with alopecia areata. Some clones in this sample may be carry-over from other donors' samples.

Details on this clonotype: The junction differs from germline at one of its ends, possibly a read error. The chain carries TRBV19 and TRBJ2-1; D is unresolved. Germline CDR1 and CDR2: LNHDA and SQIVND (reference sequence). The CDR3 consists of 15 residues. This chain's CDR3 is CVSSIDRATYNEQFF. CDR3 sequence (DNA): TGTGTCAGTAGTATAGATCGGGCGACCTACAATGAGCAGTTCTTC. Complete variable domain (other parts from reference TRBV19 and TRBJ2-1): DGGITQSPKYLFRKEGQNVTLSCEQNLNHDAMYWYRQDPGQGLRLIYYSQIVNDFQKGDIAEGYSVSREKKESFPLTVTSAQKNPTAFYLCVSSIDRATYNEQFFGPGTRLTVL.

This chain joins TRBV2 and TRBJ1-5; D unclear. Germline CDR1 is SNHLY and CDR2 is FYNNEI. Trimming left V 2 bases short and J 0 bases short, with 5 bases between. The CDR3 contains 14 residues. This CDR3 is CASSEQVSNQPQHF. The CDR3 DNA is TGTGCCAGCAGTGAACAGGTTAGCAATCAGCCCCAGCATTTT.

The sample holds a few counts of this clonotype. The gene calls are TRBV5-1 and TRBJ1-5; D is possibly TRBD1 (5 bases). Germline CDR1 and CDR2: SGHRS and YFSETQ. Trimming took off 5 bases at V and 5 bases at J, with 11 bases between the two ends. CDR3 length equals 13 residues. The CDR3 region has the DNA TGCGCCAGCAGGGGGGGGGACGATCAGCCCCAGCATTTT. This gives the protein CASRGGDDQPQHF.

This chain uses TRBV30 with TRBJ2-6; 9 bases are a match to TRBD2. In germline, CDR1 is GTSNPN, CDR2 SVGIG (reference sequence). The CDR3 extends over 19 amino acids. V lost 2 bases, J lost 5 bases, and 16 bases stayed unmatched. CDR3 DNA sequence: TGTGCCTGGAGTCCTCGCCAGCGGGGGGCCTCCAACTGGGCCAACGTCCTGACTTTC. As protein: CAWSPRQRGASNWANVLTF.

This clonotype was seen ten or more times. V usage is TRBV5-1 and J usage is TRBJ2-2; TRBD1 matches 9 bases. The V segment lost 0 bases and the J segment 2 bases; nucleotides outside the gene matches: 2. Per the germline V gene, CDR1 is SGHRS and CDR2 is YFSETQ. The CDR3 is 16 amino acids. The CDR3 bases are TGCGCCAGCAGCTTGGACAGGGGGCTTAACACCGGGGAGCTGTTTTTT. Residues: CASSLDRGLNTGELFF.

The chain uses TRBV19 and TRBJ1-5; possible D gene TRBD1, 5 bases. Trimming took 5 bases from V and 2 from J, leaving 13 bases between them. The CDR3 spans 15 residues. Germline V gene lookup returns CDR1 LNHDA and CDR2 SQIVND (reference sequence). CDR3 sequence (DNA): TGTGCCAGTAGTGAACAGGCCGGCGGCAATCAGCCCCAGCATTTT. Its protein product is CASSEQAGGNQPQHF.

This sequence joins TRBV7-2 and TRBJ1-4; TRBD1 matches 7 bases. Per germline, CDR1 SGHTA and CDR2 FQGNSA. This CDR3 is built from 14 residues. After removal of 5 bases from V and 4 bases from J, the junction contained 4 bases not matched to a gene. The CDR3 loop is CASSRDSNNEKLFF. For the CDR3, the DNA is TGTGCCAGCAGCCGGGACAGTAATAATGAAAAACTGTTTTTT.

In this sample, this clonotype turned up a few times. This chain connects TRBV5-1 to TRBJ1-4; no clear D. The CDR3 has 15 residues. The germline V gene has CDR1 SGHRS and CDR2 YFSETQ. V dropped 3 bases and J dropped 8 bases, with 17 bases sitting between them. The CDR3 DNA is TGCGCCAGCAGCTCGTTACCCTCGGAGGAGGAAAAACTGTTTTTT. Amino acid sequence: CASSSLPSEEEKLFF.

This clonotype was found a few times. CDR3 coding DNA: TGTGCCAGCAGCTTGACAGGGAGGGCAGATACGCAGTATTTT. This encodes CASSLTGRADTQYF. The chain couples TRBV7-2 to TRBJ2-3, with D perhaps matching TRBD1 or TRBD2 (7 bases each). The germline V gene has CDR1 SGHTA and CDR2 FQGNSA. This CDR3 is built from 14 residues. V was cut by 3 bases and J by 4 bases, with 11 bases left in between.

This clonotype was recorded a few times. The rearrangement uses TRBV12-5 and TRBJ2-1; TRBD2 matches 8 bases. The CDR3 covers 12 residues. Trimming cost V 6 bases and J 15 bases; bases outside gene matches: 10. Germline CDR1 reads LGHNT; CDR2 reads FRNRAP. CDR3 nucleotide sequence: TGTGCTAGTGGCACGGGGACTAGTAACTGGTTCTTC. It translates to CASGTGTSNWFF.